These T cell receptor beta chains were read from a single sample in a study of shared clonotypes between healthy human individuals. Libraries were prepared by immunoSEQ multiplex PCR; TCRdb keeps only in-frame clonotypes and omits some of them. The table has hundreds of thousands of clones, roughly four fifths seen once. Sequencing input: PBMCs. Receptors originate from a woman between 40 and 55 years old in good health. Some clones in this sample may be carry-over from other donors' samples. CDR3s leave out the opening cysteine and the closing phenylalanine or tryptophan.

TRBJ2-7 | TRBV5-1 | ASSLDGAYPGYEQY
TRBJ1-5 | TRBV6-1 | ASSGQYSNQPQH
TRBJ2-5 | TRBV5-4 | ASSLLTGAQETQY
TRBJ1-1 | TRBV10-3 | AIRTEIPNTEAF
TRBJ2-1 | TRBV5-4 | ASSSPGQGFNEQF
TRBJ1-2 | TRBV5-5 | ASRSPGQTYGYT
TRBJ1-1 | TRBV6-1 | ASIGSTEAF
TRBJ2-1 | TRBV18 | ASGASGGYNEQF
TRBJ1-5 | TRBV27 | ASSLSLAQNQPQH
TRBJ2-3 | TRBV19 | ASRDGGSGTDTQY
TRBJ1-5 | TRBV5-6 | ASSLGRERPSNQPQH
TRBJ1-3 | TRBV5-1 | ASSLAGRLSGNTIY
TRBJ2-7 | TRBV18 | ASSGVRRDYEQY
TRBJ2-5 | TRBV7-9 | ASSRTKQETQY
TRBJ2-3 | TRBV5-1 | ASSLGASTDTQY
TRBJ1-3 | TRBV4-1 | ASSQVWAETSGNTIY
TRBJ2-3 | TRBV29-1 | SVQTSGSSWTDTQY
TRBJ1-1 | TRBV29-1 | SVLRNQDTEAF
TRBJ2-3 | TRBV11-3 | ASSRLPDTQY
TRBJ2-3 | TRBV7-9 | ASSLWRGTLETTDTQY
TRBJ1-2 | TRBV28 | ASSLPGGDYGYT
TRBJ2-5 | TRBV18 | ASSPPGQGAVAQETQY